The clone carrying this TCR beta chain has only a few counts. The antigen is not known. Germline-derived CDR1 and CDR2 are LGHNT and FRNRAP. The CDR3 is 15 residues long. The primer mix had 60 Vbeta and 13 Jbeta primers. Using immunoSEQ multiplex PCR, the repertoire was profiled, and TCRdb retains in-frame clones only, with some absent. Among fewer than 250,000 clones, about 83% were seen once, and the ten largest hold 1% to 1.5%. This specimen belongs to a study of cytomegalovirus exposure and HLA in healthy donors. Study-level results: Being productive about 87% or about 30% of the time was typical of most TCR beta V segments in an earlier analysis.

Specimen: PBMCs. The TCR originated in a human donor in good health. The V and J genes are TRBV12-5 and TRBJ2-2, with 9 bases fitting TRBD1. For the CDR3, the DNA is TGTGCCCCAACCCGGGACAGGGTTGTCACCGGGGAGCTGTTTTTT. Translation: CAPTRDRVVTGELFF. Combining the CDR3 with reference TRBV12-5 and TRBJ2-2 gives the whole variable domain DARVTQTPRHKVTEMGQEVTMRCQPILGHNTVFWYRQTMMQGLELLAYFRNRAPLDDSGMPKDRFSAEMPDATLATLKIQPSEPRDSAVYFCAPTRDRVVTGELFFGEGSRLTVL.